This TCR beta chain emerged from a study of beta chain features in type 1 diabetes. Regarding the study as a whole: Type 1 diabetes patients had TCRB CDR3s that were shorter (moderately but significantly so) in all four CD4+ subsets.

Sequencing targeted expressed TCRB transcripts, as all isolated RNA had been reverse transcribed. Repertoires were generated with immunoSEQ multiplex PCR, while TCRdb's copy carries only in-frame clones and drops some. Counted here are approximately 160,000 clones, about 9.4% occurring once; the ten biggest clones make up approximately 0.46%. This clone was counted between two and nine times. Its antigen is undetermined. Based on CD45RO/CCR7/CD25/CD127/CD95/CD27, CD4+ regulatory, stem cell-like memory, naive and central memory cells were sorted. Trimming stripped 3 bases from V and 5 bases from J, with 8 bases between. The CDR3 totals 13 residues. In germline, CDR1 is SGHVS, CDR2 FNYEAQ.

This chain uses TRBV7-6 with TRBJ2-1; D remains unclear. Sequenced input: central memory CD4+ T cells from blood. This receptor was obtained from a man younger than 45 with type 1 diabetes. This CDR3 reads CASSFTPNNEQFF. DNA for the CDR3: TGTGCCAGCAGCTTCACACCAAACAATGAGCAGTTCTTC. Full variable domain (missing parts from reference TRBV7-6 and TRBJ2-1): GAGVSQSPRYKVTKRGQDVALRCDPISGHVSLYWYRQALGQGPEFLTYFNYEAQQDKSGLPNDRFSAERPEGSISTLTIQRTEQRDSAMYRCASSFTPNNEQFFGPGTRLTVL.